A selection of T cell receptor beta chains follows, all from one sample in a study of T-cell memory formation after mild COVID-19. MiXCR, applied by TCRdb to the 5' RACE reads, yields one record per CDR3 protein. The sample lists 550,000 to 700,000 distinct CDR3 sequences, roughly 17% occurring once. Material: PBMCs or a T cell subset sorted from them (not recorded which). These TCRs come from an adult woman who had mild COVID-19 (a few samples of this study predate the infection). Cell type and time point are not known. The CDR3 runs from the conserved cysteine through the conserved F or W. A D gene is named only where the DNA matches it firmly. Clone size is shown for a subset of rows, as once, few, many or a class of expanded clone.

J,V,D,size,DNA,CDR3
TRBJ1-1,TRBV7-9,-,-,TGTGCCAGCAGCTTAGCCGACAGGAGGAACACTGAAGCTTTCTTT,CASSLADRRNTEAFF
TRBJ1-1,TRBV29-1,-,few,TGCAGCGTTGAAGAAGGCCACACTGAAGCTTTCTTT,CSVEEGHTEAFF
TRBJ1-1,TRBV7-2,TRBD1,few,TGTGCCAGCAGCTTTGACAGGGGGCGGGCTGAAGCTTTCTTT,CASSFDRGRAEAFF
TRBJ2-7,TRBV4-2,TRBD2,few,TGTGCCAGCAGCCAAGAGGGACTAGCGGGTGGCGAGCAGTACTTC,CASSQEGLAGGEQYF
TRBJ1-1,TRBV7-9,-,-,TGTGCCAGCAGCGACACGAACCTCTCTGCTTTCTTT,CASSDTNLSAFF
TRBJ1-1,TRBV4-1,TRBD1,few,TGCGCCAGCAGCCAAGATGGGGACAGGGGGAACACTGAAGCTTTCTTT,CASSQDGDRGNTEAFF
TRBJ1-2,TRBV6-1,-,-,TGTGCCAGCAGTGACTACCTAGCTAACTATGGCTACACCTTC,CASSDYLANYGYTF
TRBJ1-1,TRBV6-2/TRBV6-3,TRBD1,few,TGTGCCAGCAGTGCCCGGGGGACAGGGGCCTCCAACACTGAAGCTTTCTTT,CASSARGTGASNTEAFF
TRBJ2-5,TRBV29-1,TRBD1,few,TGCAGCGTTGAAATAACGGGACAGTCGGAGACCCAGTACTTC,CSVEITGQSETQYF
TRBJ2-5,TRBV20-1,TRBD2,-,TGCAGTGCTAGAGGAGCGGGAGAGAAGACCCAGTACTTC,CSARGAGEKTQYF
TRBJ1-6,TRBV12-5,-,few,TGTGCTAGTGGTTCCCACAGGGATTCACCCCTCCACTTT,CASGSHRDSPLHF
TRBJ2-5,TRBV2,TRBD2,-,TGTGCCAGCAGTGAGGTTGGGGCGGGAGGAGAGACCCAGTACTTC,CASSEVGAGGETQYF
TRBJ1-1,TRBV29-1,-,-,TGCAGCGCCATCAAGCCCCCGGCGCTGAACACTGAAGCTTTCTTT,CSAIKPPALNTEAFF
TRBJ2-1,TRBV6-2/TRBV6-3,-,few,TGTGCCAGCCTCCCAGGGGGAGGGCCCCACAATGAGCAGTTCTTC,CASLPGGGPHNEQFF
TRBJ1-2,TRBV20-1,-,few,TGCAGTGCTAGGCATAGGGTACAGATATCCCCGTGGGTTGGCTACACCTTC,CSARHRVQISPWVGYTF